These 29 T cell receptor beta chains were sequenced from one sample in a study of blood T cells in healthy people across ages. It was with a sample-barcoded 5' primer and a J-beta primer mix that a second PCR of roughly 7 to 12 cycles was run. TCRdb reprocessed the 5' RACE reads with MiXCR, giving one entry per CDR3 protein. The profile shows approximately 900,000 distinct CDR3 sequences, 25% to 30% of them singletons. This sample was also put to use in a study of T cells of mothers and their children.

The sample consisted of blood. Receptors were obtained from a woman aged 40 to 50 in good health.

This clonotype was picked up many times. The V call is TRBV7-2, the J call TRBJ2-7; no clear D. Trimming left V 1 base short and J 7 bases short, with 11 bases between. Germline V gene sequence: CDR1 SGHTA, CDR2 FQGNSA. There are 13 residues in the CDR3. The CDR3 sequence is CASSLGRRSEQYF. CDR3 bases: TGTGCCAGCAGCTTAGGACGGAGATCTGAGCAGTACTTC.

This chain uses TRBV7-9 with TRBJ2-5, with D possibly being TRBD1 (5 bases). There are 15 residues in the CDR3. Trimming removed 4 bases at V and 1 base at J, with 13 bases between. Germline values: CDR1 SEHNR, CDR2 FQNEAQ (reference sequence). The chain's CDR3 is CASSSRSDSQETQYF. The CDR3 nucleotides read TGTGCCAGCAGCTCCCGATCAGACAGCCAAGAGACCCAGTACTTC.

This clonotype was counted many times. V usage is TRBV4-2 and J usage is TRBJ2-3, with D hard to call. V was clipped by 0 bases and J by 0 bases, with 16 bases between them. Germline values: CDR1 LGHNA, CDR2 YNFKEQ. CDR3 size: 18 residues. The CDR3 region has the DNA TGTGCCAGCAGCCAAGATATTGAGCATAACCCTAGCACAGATACGCAGTATTTT. Translation: CASSQDIEHNPSTDTQYF.

A word on this clonotype: This sequence may be a read error, since a much larger clone differs from it by one base. The rearrangement joins TRBV20-1 to TRBJ2-5, with a weak D call TRBD1 (6 bases). The CDR3 extends over 13 amino acids. Per the germline V gene, CDR1 is DFQATT and CDR2 is SNEGSKA (reference sequence). V was trimmed by 6 bases and J by 0 bases, leaving 11 bases between them. This CDR3 is CSAQGPYQETQYF. Written as DNA, the CDR3 is TGCAGTGCCCAGGGGCCGTACCAAGAGACCCAGTACTTC.

This clonotype was counted only a few times. The gene calls are TRBV3-1 and TRBJ2-1, with D unclear. Germline V gene sequence: CDR1 LGHDT, CDR2 YNNKEL (reference sequence). This CDR3 is built from 11 residues. V was shortened by 1 base and J by 9 bases, with 4 bases between the two germline ends. Written as DNA, the CDR3 is TGTGCCAGCAGCCAAGCCAGTGAGCAGTTCTTC. Its protein is CASSQASEQFF.

This clonotype was seen more than once but under ten times. This rearrangement joins TRBV5-1 to TRBJ2-7; D is unresolved. The CDR3 runs to 12 residues. Per the germline V gene, CDR1 is SGHRS and CDR2 is YFSETQ. V lost 5 bases to trimming and J lost 2 bases, with 8 bases between them. CDR3 sequence reads: CASRSFTYEQYF. Here the CDR3 DNA reads TGCGCCAGCAGATCGTTTACCTACGAGCAGTACTTC.

A few counts support this clonotype. J is TRBJ2-1 and V is TRBV19; D call uncertain. Per germline, CDR1 LNHDA and CDR2 SQIVND (reference sequence). Trimming took off 3 bases at V and 8 bases at J, with 5 bases between the two ends. The CDR3 extends over 11 amino acids. CDR3: CASSMLYEQFF. The CDR3 DNA is TGTGCCAGTAGTATGTTGTATGAGCAGTTCTTC.

Notes on this clonotype: A much bigger clone sits one base away, suggesting this may be a read error. The gene calls are TRBV6-2 or TRBV6-3 and TRBJ2-5, with 11 bases aligning to TRBD2. Trimming took 6 bases from V and 11 from J; bases not matched to a gene: 17. The CDR3 is 16 amino acids. Germline loops: CDR1 MNHEY, CDR2 SVGEGT. In nucleotides, the CDR3 is TGTGCCAGCAGATGGGCTAGCGGGGGGACCTACAATGAGCAGTACTTC. This gives the protein CASRWASGGTYNEQYF.

With respect to this clonotype: Just one base apart from a much larger clone, this may be a read error. The chain links TRBV6-4 to TRBJ2-5, with 7 bases that match TRBD1. V shed 10 bases and J 2 bases; nucleotides not matched to a gene: 7. This CDR3 region has 13 residues. The V gene's germline CDR1 is MRHNA and CDR2 SNTAGT. Here the CDR3 DNA reads TGTGCCACCAGCCGGGACAGTCAAGAGACCCAGTACTTC. Amino acid sequence: CATSRDSQETQYF.

CDR3: CASSLGPGADTQYF. CDR3 coding DNA: TGTGCCAGCAGCTTGGGGCCGGGGGCAGATACGCAGTATTTT. The chain recombines TRBV9 with TRBJ2-3, with a tentative D call TRBD2 (6 bases). Looked up from germline, CDR1 is SGDLS and CDR2 is YYNGEE. The CDR3 has 14 residues. V lost 4 bases and J lost 4, with 13 bases in between.

Comment on this clonotype: A much larger clone sits a single nucleotide away, making a read error possible. V is TRBV12-3 or TRBV12-4 and J is TRBJ2-1; maybe TRBD1 (6 bases). This CDR3 spans 14 amino acids. CDR3 sequence: CASQQFPDRNEQCF. The CDR3 region has the DNA TGTGCCAGCCAGCAGTTTCCCGACAGGAATGAGCAGTGCTTC.

This clonotype has just a few counts. This rearrangement joins TRBV12-3 or TRBV12-4 to TRBJ2-7; no reliable D call. V was pared by 5 bases and J by 2 bases, with 16 bases between. The CDR3 covers 15 residues. This CDR3 reads CASSTVSFATYEQYF. In DNA, the CDR3 is TGTGCCAGCAGTACCGTCTCCTTCGCTACCTACGAGCAGTACTTC.

This clonotype was recorded many times. The chain is built from TRBV6-5 and TRBJ1-2; D possibly corresponds to TRBD1 (6 bases). Trimming pared 0 bases from V and 7 bases from J, leaving 15 bases between. The CDR3 length is 15 residues. Germline V gene sequence: CDR1 MNHEY, CDR2 SVGAGI. In nucleotides, the CDR3 is TGTGCCAGCAGTTACTCGGGCGGGGGCGCGAGTGGCTACACCTTC. Amino acid sequence: CASSYSGGGASGYTF.

The chain employs TRBV2 and TRBJ2-5; 10 bases are a match to TRBD1. V was pared by 7 bases and J by 1 base, with 9 bases of the junction left unmatched. CDR3 size: 16 residues. Germline CDR1 reads SNHLY; CDR2 reads FYNNEI. Here the CDR3 reads CASTRRGTGVQETQYF. The CDR3 DNA reads TGTGCCAGCACTAGAAGGGGGACAGGGGTCCAAGAGACCCAGTACTTC. The full variable domain, completed using reference TRBV2 and TRBJ2-5, is EPEVTQTPSHQVTQMGQEVILRCVPISNHLYFYWYRQILGQKVEFLVSFYNNEISEKSEIFDDQFSVERPDGSNFTLKIRSTKLEDSAMYFCASTRRGTGVQETQYFGPGTRLLVL.

The chain uses TRBV2 and TRBJ2-7; D gene uncertain. The CDR3 has 12 amino acids. Germline values: CDR1 SNHLY, CDR2 FYNNEI. The germline V and J ends were trimmed by 7 bases and 3 bases, with 10 bases remaining between them. CDR3 amino acids: CASTMTNYEQYF. CDR3 in DNA: TGTGCCAGCACCATGACCAACTACGAGCAGTACTTC.

This clonotype has just a few counts. V usage is TRBV20-1 and J usage is TRBJ2-7, with D uncertain. The CDR3 covers 14 residues. Germline V lookup: CDR1 DFQATT, CDR2 SNEGSKA (reference sequence). Trimming shortened V by 0 bases and J by 3 bases, and 12 bases separated the two germline ends. The CDR3 bases are TGCAGTGCTAGAGAATCGGACGGAAGCTACGAGCAGTACTTC. This encodes CSARESDGSYEQYF.

To note about this clonotype: A read error may be the cause here, since a much bigger clone is one base away. The CDR3 DNA reads TGTGCCAGCAGCGGGGGACGTAACTACTACGAGCAGTACTTC. Protein: CASSGGRNYYEQYF. This chain uses TRBV11-2 with TRBJ2-4, with D possibly being TRBD1 or TRBD2 (5 bases each). The J call is doubtful: the DNA matches TRBJ2-7 better. This CDR3 is built from 14 residues. Germline lookup yields CDR1 SGHAT and CDR2 FQNNGV.

To note about this clonotype: One end of the junction varies from germline; a read error may be responsible. The rearrangement joins TRBV4-2 to TRBJ2-7; tentatively, D is TRBD1 (5 bases). The CDR3 is made up of 15 amino acids. Germline-derived CDR1 and CDR2 are LGHNA and YNFKEQ. CDR3 nucleotides: TGTGCCAACAGCCAAGATAATACAGGACCCCACGAGCAGTACTTC. Its protein is CANSQDNTGPHEQYF.

This clonotype was seen repeatedly, ten times or more. The rearrangement joins TRBV29-1 to TRBJ1-2, with 8 bases identical to TRBD1. From germline, CDR1 is SQVTM and CDR2 ANQGSEA. The J segment lost 4 bases and the V segment lost 4 bases, leaving 5 bases of the junction unmatched. The CDR3 length is 13 residues. The CDR3: CSVGQGQLYGYTF. The CDR3 DNA sequence: TGCAGCGTTGGACAGGGGCAGCTCTATGGCTACACCTTC.

The chain couples TRBV6-5 to TRBJ2-7; a weak D match, TRBD2 (6 bases). This CDR3 spans 14 amino acids. Germline CDR1 reads MNHEY; CDR2 reads SVGAGI. V was cut by 9 bases and J by 7 bases, with 22 bases left in between. CDR3 coding DNA: TGTGCCAGTACTAGGGCGGGGATATACAATGAGCAGTACTTC. It is translated as CASTRAGIYNEQYF.

This clonotype has only a few counts. One end of the junction does not line up with germline, which may come from a read error. J is TRBJ1-2 and V is TRBV9; D not resolved. The CDR3 totals 14 residues. Looked up from germline, CDR1 is SGDLS and CDR2 is YYNGEE. CDR3 DNA: TGTGCCAACAGCCCGCCGGCAGCCCTCTATGGCTACACCTTC. This gives the protein CANSPPAALYGYTF.

In this sample, this clonotype turned up a few times. The chain is built from TRBV2 and TRBJ1-4; 8 nucleotides agree with TRBD1. The V and J ends lost 9 bases and 0 bases, in that order; junction bases with no gene match: 6. In germline, CDR1 is SNHLY, CDR2 FYNNEI. The CDR3 is made up of 15 amino acids. The CDR3 spells CASRMDRATNEKLFF. CDR3 DNA sequence: TGTGCCAGTAGGATGGACAGGGCAACTAATGAAAAACTGTTTTTT.

This clonotype showed up just a few times. The chain couples TRBV20-1 to TRBJ2-7; 7 positions match TRBD2. Trimming removed 4 bases from V and 4 bases from J; junction bases left unmatched: 13. This CDR3 comprises 15 residues. The germline V gene has CDR1 DFQATT and CDR2 SNEGSKA (reference sequence). DNA of the CDR3: TGCAGTGCTAACCCCCCTATCGGGGGGAAATACGAGCAGTACTTC. The encoded protein is CSANPPIGGKYEQYF.

The table lists this clonotype with a few counts. This chain connects TRBV29-1 to TRBJ1-5; D might be TRBD1 (5 bases). The CDR3 consists of 13 residues. The V end lost 5 bases, the J end lost 4 bases, and 12 bases lay between the germline ends. Germline assignment: CDR1 SQVTM and CDR2 ANQGSEA. The CDR3 here is CSVRDGSNQPQHF. DNA of the CDR3: TGCAGCGTTCGGGACGGCAGTAATCAGCCCCAGCATTTT. Filled out from reference TRBV29-1 and TRBJ1-5, the complete variable domain reads SAVISQKPSRDICQRGTSLTIQCQVDSQVTMMFWYRQQPGQSLTLIATANQGSEATYESGFVIDKFPISRPNLTFSTLTVSNMSPEDSSIYLCSVRDGSNQPQHFGDGTRLSIL.

This clonotype was observed many times. The chain combines TRBV7-6 with TRBJ2-7; D is uncertain. Germline V gene lookup returns CDR1 SGHVS and CDR2 FNYEAQ. Trimming left V 2 bases short and J 3 bases short, with 11 bases between. The CDR3 runs to 14 residues. DNA for the CDR3: TGTGCCAGCAGCTTAAGTCCCCGTTTCTACGAGCAGTACTTC. Translation: CASSLSPRFYEQYF.

The chain recombines TRBV24-1 with TRBJ2-3, with D perhaps TRBD2 (5 bases). V lost 3 bases to trimming and J lost 3 bases, with 12 bases between them. The CDR3 totals 15 residues. Germline-derived CDR1 and CDR2 are KGHDR and SFDVKD. CDR3 nucleotide sequence: TGTGCCACCAGTGATCCGTCGGAGGTTACAGATACGCAGTATTTT. Translation gives CATSDPSEVTDTQYF.

This clonotype was picked up many times. The gene calls are TRBV28 and TRBJ2-3; D uncertain. V lost 6 bases and J lost 6, with 7 bases in between. The CDR3 covers 11 residues. CDR1 and CDR2 (germline): MDHEN, SYDVKM. In nucleotides, the CDR3 is TGTGCCAGCAGCTTTCAGGATACGCAGTATTTT. Translated: CASSFQDTQYF.

This clonotype was picked up many times. The V and J genes are TRBV20-1 and TRBJ2-7, with D hard to call. CDR3 length: 13 amino acids. The ends were cut back, 3 bases at V and 0 bases at J, with 9 bases in the middle. Germline V lookup: CDR1 DFQATT, CDR2 SNEGSKA (reference sequence). In DNA, the CDR3 is TGCAGTGCTAGGGACGGCGACTCCTACGAGCAGTACTTC. It encodes CSARDGDSYEQYF.

This clonotype was observed a few times. CDR3 bases: TGTGCCACCAGCAGAGACCCAACAGGGTCCCACAACTATGGCTACACCTTC. It codes for CATSRDPTGSHNYGYTF. This chain joins TRBV15 and TRBJ1-2; D perhaps matches TRBD1 (6 bases). There are 17 residues in the CDR3. V was cut by 0 bases and J by 2 bases, with 16 bases left in between. Germline assignment: CDR1 LNHNV and CDR2 YYDKDF (reference sequence).